This T cell receptor beta chain is from a study of tumor-infiltrating lymphocytes in primary liver carcinoma. The wider study: Staging placed the tumors at T1-T3 N0M0, and they measured about 4 to 11 cm across. The study's findings and limits: Significantly greater top-250-clone fractions characterized tumors relative to blood (p = 0.039).

Germline CDR1 reads GTSNPN; CDR2 reads SVGIG (reference sequence). CDR3 length: 15 amino acids. To note about this clonotype: Its antigen is not known. One junction end does not reproduce the germline sequence, and a read error may be involved.

Co-extracted RNA and DNA came from roughly 20-30 mg of unsorted bulk tissue. Subjects presented with primary liver carcinoma managed by surgical resection. Patients in the cohort were treatment-naive and living with chronic HBV infection. Reverse transcription of roughly 470 ng total RNA with a constant-region primer produced TCR beta cDNA. It was through three nested multiplex PCR rounds of slightly modified ARM-PCR that TCR beta libraries arose. TRBV1-TRBV30 forward primers paired with a C-beta reverse primer were used in the first two PCR rounds, which ran approximately 11 cycles each. TCRdb re-called the multiplex PCR reads through MiXCR, storing one row per CDR3 protein. This sample carries about 120,000 distinct CDR3 sequences, around 70% of them seen once, and the ten largest clones take 8% to 9%.

Sequenced material: tumor-adjacent normal liver tissue. The clonotype was recovered from a woman in her sixties or seventies with primary liver carcinoma and hepatitis B virus infection. This chain links TRBV30 with TRBJ2-3, with D possibly TRBD2 on 5 matching bases. This CDR3 is CAWEILPGITDTQYF. CDR3 nucleotide sequence: TGTGCCTGGGAGATTCTACCGGGGATCACAGATACCCAGTATTTT.